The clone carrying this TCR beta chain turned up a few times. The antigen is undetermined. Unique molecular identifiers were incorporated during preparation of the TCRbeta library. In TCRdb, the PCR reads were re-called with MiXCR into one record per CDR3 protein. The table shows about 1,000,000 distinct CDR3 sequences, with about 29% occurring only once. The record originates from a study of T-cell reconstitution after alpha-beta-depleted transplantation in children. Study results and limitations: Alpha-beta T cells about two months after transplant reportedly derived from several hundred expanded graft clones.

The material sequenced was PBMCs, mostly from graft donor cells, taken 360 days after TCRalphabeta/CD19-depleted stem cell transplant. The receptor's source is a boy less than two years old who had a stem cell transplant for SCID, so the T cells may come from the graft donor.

CDR3 in amino acids: CASSSTPGDRRTDTQYF. In DNA form, the CDR3 reads TGTGCCAGCAGCTCAACTCCAGGGGACCGGCGAACAGATACGCAGTATTTT. This chain connects TRBV11-2 to TRBJ2-3; the D gene is possibly TRBD1 (6 bases). Trimming stripped 4 bases from V and 3 bases from J, with 20 bases between. Germline V gene sequence: CDR1 SGHAT, CDR2 FQNNGV. The CDR3 totals 17 residues.